The source of this T cell receptor (beta chain) is a study of cytomegalovirus exposure and HLA in healthy donors. About the research overall: Counted in an early data release were 65 million to 100 million unique TCRs from HLA-typed donors.

13 Jbeta primers and 60 Vbeta primers were used for the PCR. Profiled with immunoSEQ multiplex PCR; TCRdb holds only in-frame clones, not every one. Of under 200,000 clones listed, 84% are singletons. The sequence derives from a boy between 10 and 17 years old in good health and CMV-seronegative. Material for sequencing was PBMCs.

The CDR3 DNA reads TGCGCCAGCAGATTGACCAGCGGGGTCTACAATGAGCAGTTCTTC. Amino acid sequence: CASRLTSGVYNEQFF. The chain has TRBV5-1 and TRBJ2-1; TRBD2 matches 7 bases. CDR1 is SGHRS, CDR2 YFSETQ, per germline. V was clipped by 5 bases and J by 3 bases; unmatched bases: 8. There are 15 residues in the CDR3.